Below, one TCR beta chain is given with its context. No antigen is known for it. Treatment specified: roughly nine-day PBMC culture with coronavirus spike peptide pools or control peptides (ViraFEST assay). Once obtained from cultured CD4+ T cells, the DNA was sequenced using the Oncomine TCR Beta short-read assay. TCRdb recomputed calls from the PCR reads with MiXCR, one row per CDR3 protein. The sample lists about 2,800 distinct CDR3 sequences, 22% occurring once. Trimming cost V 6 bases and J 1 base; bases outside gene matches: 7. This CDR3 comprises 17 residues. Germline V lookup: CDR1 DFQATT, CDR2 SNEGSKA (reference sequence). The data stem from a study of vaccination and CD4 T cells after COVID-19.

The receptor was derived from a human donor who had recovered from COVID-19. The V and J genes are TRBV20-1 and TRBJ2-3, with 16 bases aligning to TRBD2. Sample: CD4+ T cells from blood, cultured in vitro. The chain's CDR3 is CSASGTSGGAGTDTQYF. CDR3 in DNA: TGCAGTGCGTCCGGGACTAGCGGGGGGGCGGGCACAGATACGCAGTATTTT.